This T cell receptor beta chain derives from a study of blood T cell repertoires in COVID-19. Study summary: The analysed material was cDNA or gDNA that came from T cells, B-cell-depleted T cells, or PBMCs.

CDR1 is KGHSH and CDR2 is LQKENI in the germline V gene. With 3 bases removed from V and 6 bases from J, the gap between germline ends came to 17 bases. The CDR3 covers 15 residues. The authors' processing: It was from reference gene primer amplification that nucleated cell counts were estimated. The method was immunoSEQ multiplex PCR; TCRdb's version includes in-frame clones alone and lacks a portion of them. The V and J calls and the clone size are those of that table, but D and trimming were determined from the DNA. The table lists just over 250,000 clones, about 86% of them singletons. Participants, 18 to 89 years old, spanned around 25 US areas. Researchers sorted participants into cohorts using their self-reported clinical history.

The sample comprised PBMCs or T cells enriched from blood (not recorded which). The clonotype originates from a man younger than 45 with acute COVID-19. The gene calls are TRBV18 and TRBJ1-2; D unresolved. Written as DNA, the CDR3 is TGTGCCAGCTCACCGTACTTGATGGAGCCAGATGGCTACACCTTC. It yields the protein CASSPYLMEPDGYTF.